These 2 T cell receptor beta chains share one sample of origin, sequenced in a study of cytomegalovirus exposure and HLA in healthy donors. PCR was performed using 60 Vbeta and 13 Jbeta primers. Repertoires were generated with immunoSEQ multiplex PCR, while TCRdb's copy carries only in-frame clones and drops some. Altogether roughly 250,000 clones are present, about 75% being singletons, with the ten largest covering about 2.1%. Input material: PBMCs. These receptors came from a female donor in good health and CMV-seronegative.

Comments on this clone: The germline gene is not matched at one end of the junction; a read error may be the cause. The chain carries TRBV6-1 and TRBJ2-5; tentatively, D is TRBD2 (5 bases). CDR1 is MNHNS, CDR2 SASEGT, per germline. This CDR3 has 12 residues. The CDR3 sequence is CASSRTPGILDF. CDR3 in DNA: TGTGCCAGCAGCAGGACTCCTGGGATTTTGGACTTC.

A word on this clone: Mismatch with germline at one junction end may stem from a read error. This sequence joins TRBV10-1 and TRBJ1-5; tentative D call: TRBD1 (6 bases). This CDR3 is 14 amino acids long. Germline assignment: CDR1 WNHNN and CDR2 SYGVQD (reference sequence). In DNA form, the CDR3 reads TGCGCCGGCAGCCATACAGGGAGCAATCAGCCCCAGCATTTT. This translates into CAGSHTGSNQPQHF.